This entry lists 3 T cell receptor beta chains sequenced from one sample in a study of cytomegalovirus exposure and HLA in healthy donors (dated by TCRdb to about 2017). Libraries were constructed by the immunoSEQ multiplex PCR assay. For the multiplex PCR, a mixture combining 60 forward primers for TCR Vbeta segments and 13 reverse primers for TCR Jbeta segments was used. This immuneACCESS table, as held by TCRdb, lists in-frame sequences with V and J called but not all clones. Of the missing ones, under half trace to an unresolved V gene in checked studies; the others have no known cause. This sample comprises 110,000 or so clones, approximately 76% of them detected only once. The ten most abundant clones make up under 8.5% of the sample. The sequencing sample was made of PBMCs. Receptors originate from a man in his forties or fifties in good health and CMV-seronegative.

The chain recombines TRBV7-6 with TRBJ2-1; 7 bases align to TRBD1. The length of the CDR3 is 14 residues. Germline V gene sequence: CDR1 SGHVS, CDR2 FNYEAQ. Trimming removed 6 bases from V and 6 bases from J; junction bases left unmatched: 8. This CDR3 reads CASSLLTGFNEQFF. As DNA, the CDR3 is TGTGCCAGCAGTCTTTTGACAGGGTTCAATGAGCAGTTCTTC.

This chain links TRBV27 with TRBJ1-5; D may be TRBD1 (6 bases). V was clipped by 6 bases and J by 3 bases, with 12 bases between them. Germline-derived CDR1 and CDR2 are MNHEY and SMNVEV (reference sequence). The CDR3 is made up of 14 amino acids. CDR3 bases: TGTGCCAGCAGCCCTACAGGGTCCAATCAGCCCCAGCATTTT. Protein: CASSPTGSNQPQHF.

The V gene is TRBV7-2, the J gene TRBJ2-2, with a possible D match to TRBD2 (6 bases). The CDR3 contains 15 residues. The germline V and J ends were trimmed by 0 bases and 3 bases, with 8 bases remaining between them. Germline values: CDR1 SGHTA, CDR2 FQGNSA. The CDR3 spells CASSLARGYTGELFF. Written as DNA, the CDR3 is TGTGCCAGCAGCTTAGCGCGGGGCTACACCGGGGAGCTGTTTTTT.